Given below is one TCR beta chain in context. Profiled with immunoSEQ multiplex PCR; TCRdb holds only in-frame clones, not every one. This sample has about 89,000 clones; around 94% occur once, and the top ten carry about 0.84%. These data are taken from a study of T cell changes during pregnancy in multiple sclerosis. The V and J ends lost 0 bases and 4 bases respectively, with 16 bases between them. Germline CDR1 is SGDLS and CDR2 is YYNGEE. The CDR3 consists of 16 residues. J is TRBJ1-1 and V is TRBV9; the D gene is possibly TRBD1 (5 bases). Here the sequenced sample was peripheral blood, taken in the third trimester of pregnancy. The clonotype originates from a female donor with multiple sclerosis, enrolled in a pregnancy study. CDR3 in DNA: TGTGCCAGCAGCGTAGGGTGGGGGGGAGTGGGCACTGAAGCTTTCTTT. Amino acid sequence: CASSVGWGGVGTEAFF.